This is a list of T cell receptor beta chains from one sample in a study of blood T cell repertoires in COVID-19. Repertoires were generated with immunoSEQ multiplex PCR, while TCRdb's copy carries only in-frame clones and drops some. The profile shows 130,000 to 150,000 clones, 80% to 90% of them singletons. Input material: PBMCs or T cells enriched from blood (not recorded which). These receptors were taken from a man aged 55 to 69 who had recovered from COVID-19. Each CDR3 is given without its conserved first and last residue. Rows give clone size only sometimes, using once, few, many, or a class for an expanded clone.

j_call v_call clone_size cdr3_aa
TRBJ2-2 TRBV3-1/TRBV3-2 - ASSHQGAWPGELF
TRBJ1-1 TRBV27 once ASSLRAGGTGHLTEAF
TRBJ2-7 TRBV20-1 - SASLGVIYEQY
TRBJ2-7 TRBV18 - ASSPPRTGYEQY
TRBJ2-1 TRBV7-3 - ASSPWGSGSYNEQF
TRBJ1-1 TRBV9 - ASSAKQGVTEAF
TRBJ2-5 TRBV7-9 - ASSSSRDYTGTQY
TRBJ1-4 TRBV5-1 - ASSLQGPNEKLF
TRBJ2-6 TRBV7-8 - PRRRLQGLAGKSGANVLT
TRBJ2-3 TRBV15 - ATSRDGSGLTDTQY
TRBJ1-6 TRBV2 - ASIQGGGSPLH
TRBJ2-5 TRBV19 - ASRGVLGQETQY
TRBJ2-3 TRBV10-3 - AISISGRAPLDTQY
TRBJ1-2 TRBV6-5 - ASSYARVDGYT
TRBJ2-5 TRBV5-1 once ASSLGQAHQETQY
TRBJ2-3 TRBV5-6 - ASSNRGREDTQY
TRBJ1-2 TRBV28 - ASSPPGQSNYGYT